This TCR beta chain was profiled in a study of cytomegalovirus exposure and HLA in healthy donors. Broader study findings: The authors enumerated over 150 TCR beta chains as linked to cytomegalovirus. A later analysis reportedly found fewer N-insertions in an Asian-associated ancestry cluster than the approximately 700-donor mean. 87-base-pair reads could not separate some V segments, including TRBV6-2 and TRBV6-3.

On this clone: Its antigen remains unknown.

The CDR3 has 15 residues. The germline gives CDR1 MDHEN, CDR2 SYDVKM. The V and J ends lost 7 bases and 6 bases, in that order; junction bases with no gene match: 8. PCR involved 60 Vbeta and 13 Jbeta primers. Only in-frame clones appear in the TCRdb table, and some are missing; sequencing was by immunoSEQ multiplex PCR. The sample comprises 110,000 to 150,000 clones, 80% of which are singletons, and roughly 1.2% rests with the top ten. The clonotype was recovered from a female donor in good health and CMV-seronegative. J is TRBJ2-1 and V is TRBV28; 11 bases are a match to TRBD2. Sequenced sample: PBMCs. Written as DNA, the CDR3 is TGTGCCAGCAACTCCGGGACTAGCGGACTCAATGAGCAGTTCTTC. The encoded protein is CASNSGTSGLNEQFF.